Shown below are 24 T cell receptor beta chains from a single sample sequenced in a study of identical twins. Each CDR3 protein is one row after TCRdb ran MiXCR on the 5' RACE reads. The table includes roughly 230,000 distinct CDR3 sequences, about 9% detected once. These data were also reused for a study on yellow fever vaccine responses in identical twins.

The sequenced sample was CD8+ T cells sorted from blood. Receptors were obtained from a young woman in good health.

In the case of this clonotype: A much bigger clone sits one base away, suggesting this may be a read error. This sequence joins TRBV6-4 and TRBJ2-1; 9 nucleotides align to TRBD1. The CDR3 has 14 amino acids. Germline values: CDR1 MRHNA, CDR2 SNTAGT. Germline trimming cut 3 bases from V and 12 bases from J; bases unmatched to any gene: 9. CDR3 sequence reads: CASSETQGAHGQFF. The CDR3 nucleotides are TGTGCCAGCAGTGAAACACAGGGGGCTCATGGGCAGTTCTTC.

The V call is TRBV20-1, the J call TRBJ2-2, with 11 nucleotides matching TRBD2. CDR3 length equals 15 residues. The V gene end was trimmed by 6 bases and the J gene end by 6 bases; junction bases not matched to a gene: 9. CDR1 and CDR2 from the germline V gene are DFQATT and SNEGSKA (reference sequence). The CDR3, as DNA: TGCAGTGCCGACATAGCGGGAGGGCCCCCCGGGGAGCTGTTTTTT. Its protein is CSADIAGGPPGELFF.

The V and J genes are TRBV5-1 and TRBJ1-1; weak D call: TRBD1 (6 bases). Germline CDR1 is SGHRS and CDR2 is YFSETQ. The CDR3 length is 16 residues. Trimming took 0 bases from V and 0 from J, leaving 12 bases between them. CDR3 region: CASSLEQGPMNTEAFF. DNA of the CDR3: TGCGCCAGCAGCTTGGAACAGGGTCCCATGAACACTGAAGCTTTCTTT.

This clonotype turned up a few times. V is TRBV7-2 and J is TRBJ2-1; unclear D gene. The germline gives CDR1 SGHTA, CDR2 FQGNSA. The CDR3 consists of 14 residues. V lost 2 bases, J lost 7 bases, and 12 bases lay in between. The CDR3 region is CASSLIESWNEQFF. The CDR3, as DNA: TGTGCCAGCAGCTTAATAGAGTCGTGGAATGAGCAGTTCTTC.

This clonotype was counted a few times. The rearrangement joins TRBV15 to TRBJ2-3; TRBD2 might be the D (7 bases). V was clipped by 0 bases and J by 4 bases, with 20 bases between them. This CDR3 spans 18 amino acids. Germline V gene lookup returns CDR1 LNHNV and CDR2 YYDKDF (reference sequence). Written as DNA, the CDR3 is TGTGCCACCAGCAGAGATACCTTAGGGGGAGGGCCGGCAGATACGCAGTATTTT. Translation: CATSRDTLGGGPADTQYF. Supplemented by reference TRBV15 and TRBJ2-3, the full variable domain reads DAMVIQNPRYQVTQFGKPVTLSCSQTLNHNVMYWYQQKSSQAPKLLFHYYDKDFNNEADTPDNFQSRRPNTSFCFLDIRSPGLGDTAMYLCATSRDTLGGGPADTQYFGPGTRLTVL.

Only a few counts were recorded for this clonotype. The chain combines TRBV6-2 or TRBV6-3 with TRBJ2-2; 8 nucleotides agree with TRBD2. This CDR3 is built from 16 residues. Trimming took 7 bases from V and 3 from J; bases not matched to a gene: 10. Germline V gene lookup returns CDR1 MNHEY and CDR2 SVGEGT. Here the CDR3 reads CASISTAGEDTGELFF. The CDR3 coding sequence is TGTGCCAGCATCTCAACAGCGGGAGAGGACACCGGGGAGCTGTTTTTT.

CDR3 amino acids: CASSLAGEYTGELFF. The DNA for the CDR3 is TGTGCCAGCAGTTTAGCGGGGGAATACACCGGGGAGCTGTTTTTT. This chain joins TRBV25-1 and TRBJ2-2; 9 positions match TRBD2. V gave up 5 bases and J gave up 3 bases; unmatched junction bases: 4. The CDR3 totals 15 residues. Germline lookup yields CDR1 MGHDK and CDR2 SYGVNS.

The chain carries TRBV6-4 and TRBJ1-2, with unresolved D. The germline V and J ends were trimmed by 2 bases and 3 bases, with 4 bases remaining between them. Germline CDR1 is MRHNA and CDR2 is SNTAGT. The CDR3 spans 12 residues. CDR3 residues: CASSDRDYGYTF. DNA of the CDR3: TGTGCCAGCAGTGACAGGGACTATGGCTACACCTTC.

This clonotype has only a few counts. The J gene is TRBJ2-5, the V gene TRBV14, with D uncertain. The CDR3 spans 14 residues. V was clipped by 4 bases and J by 2 bases, with 11 bases between them. Germline CDR1 SGHDN, CDR2 FVKESK. CDR3 sequence: CASSPRNIQETQYF. CDR3 nucleotide sequence: TGTGCCAGCAGCCCGAGGAACATACAAGAGACCCAGTACTTC.

Regarding this clonotype: Given a much more abundant clone one base away, this may be a read error. The gene calls are TRBV25-1 and TRBJ2-1, with D maybe TRBD1 (6 bases). Matching the DNA end better, TRBJ2-7 makes the J call doubtful. There are 15 residues in the CDR3. CDR1 is MGHDK, CDR2 SYGVNS, per germline. CDR3 sequence (DNA): TGTGCCAGCAGTGAAACAGGGTGGTCCTACAATGAGCAGTACTTC. Translating gives CASSETGWSYNEQYF.

This clonotype was found many times. This sequence joins TRBV7-9 and TRBJ2-7; 7 bases match TRBD1. The V segment lost 4 bases and the J segment 0 bases; nucleotides outside the gene matches: 6. CDR3 length: 15 amino acids. Germline V gives CDR1 SEHNR, CDR2 FQNEAQ (reference sequence). As DNA, the CDR3 is TGTGCCAGCAGCTCCGTGACAGGGAGCTCCTACGAGCAGTACTTC. Translating it yields CASSSVTGSSYEQYF.

There are a few counts of this clonotype. The V call is TRBV12-3 or TRBV12-4, the J call TRBJ1-5; maybe TRBD1 (5 bases). The ends were cut back, 3 bases at V and 2 bases at J, with 11 bases in the middle. The CDR3 is 15 residues long. This CDR3 reads CASSLGGVGNQPQHF. CDR3 DNA: TGTGCCAGCAGTTTGGGGGGTGTTGGCAATCAGCCCCAGCATTTT.

The chain uses TRBV14 and TRBJ2-5; possible D gene TRBD1, 5 bases. There are 18 residues in the CDR3. V dropped 0 bases and J dropped 1 base, with 18 bases sitting between them. The germline V gene has CDR1 SGHDN and CDR2 FVKESK. Here the CDR3 reads CASSQDLRSVRVQETQYF. In nucleotides, the CDR3 is TGTGCCAGCAGCCAAGATTTAAGGAGCGTCAGGGTCCAAGAGACCCAGTACTTC.

This clonotype was picked up a small number of times. The chain links TRBV27 to TRBJ2-2; 8 bases match TRBD1. Trimming cost V 3 bases and J 4 bases; bases outside gene matches: 4. CDR1 and CDR2 from the germline V gene are MNHEY and SMNVEV (reference sequence). The CDR3 totals 15 residues. The chain's CDR3 is CASSFTGGFTGELFF. DNA for the CDR3: TGTGCCAGCAGTTTTACAGGGGGGTTCACCGGGGAGCTGTTTTTT.

The chain recombines TRBV20-1 with TRBJ2-2; 9 nucleotides line up with TRBD2. V lost 6 bases to trimming and J lost 0 bases; unmatched junction nucleotides: 5. The V gene's germline CDR1 is DFQATT and CDR2 SNEGSKA (reference sequence). The CDR3 loop spans 15 amino acids. Written as DNA, the CDR3 is TGCAGTGCAATCGCTAGCGGGGCGAACACCGGGGAGCTGTTTTTT. Translating gives CSAIASGANTGELFF.

This clonotype was picked up a small number of times. The chain joins TRBV28 to TRBJ2-7; D remains ambiguous. The CDR3 length is 14 residues. In germline, CDR1 is MDHEN, CDR2 SYDVKM. The V end was cut by 11 bases, the J end by 0 bases, with 17 bases between. The CDR3 DNA reads TGTGCCTCCGAAATGGGTTCATTCTCCTACGAGCAGTACTTC. Translation: CASEMGSFSYEQYF. The variable domain in full, completed from reference TRBV28 and TRBJ2-7, reads DVKVTQSSRYLVKRTGEKVFLECVQDMDHENMFWYRQDPGLGLRLIYFSYDVKMKEKGDIPEGYSVSREKKERFSLILESASTNQTSMYLCASEMGSFSYEQYFGPGTRLTVT.

This sequence joins TRBV28 and TRBJ2-1, with D possibly being TRBD2 (6 bases). V lost 6 bases to trimming and J lost 8 bases, with 26 bases between them. Germline V gene data show CDR1 as MDHEN and CDR2 as SYDVKM. The CDR3 runs 17 residues. This CDR3 reads CASRVPQLERGSDEQFF. The CDR3 DNA sequence: TGTGCCAGCAGGGTACCTCAGTTAGAACGGGGGAGCGATGAGCAGTTCTTC.

The gene calls are TRBV7-2 and TRBJ2-7; D is unresolved. V shed 3 bases and J shed 2 bases, with 14 bases lying between them. This CDR3 comprises 15 residues. Germline V gene sequence: CDR1 SGHTA, CDR2 FQGNSA. The CDR3 nucleotides are TGTGCCAGCAGCTTTTCTGGGGTCGCCACCTACGAGCAGTACTTC. Residues: CASSFSGVATYEQYF.

This clonotype occurred a few times. The gene calls are TRBV7-9 and TRBJ2-7; 11 bases are shared with TRBD2. The CDR3 has 16 residues. CDR1 and CDR2 from the germline V gene are SEHNR and FQNEAQ (reference sequence). The V gene end was trimmed by 3 bases and the J gene end by 7 bases; junction bases not matched to a gene: 11. CDR3 nucleotides: TGTGCCAGCAGCTTCCTAGCGGGAGGACGGGTGAGGGAGCAGTACTTC. Protein product: CASSFLAGGRVREQYF. The full variable domain, rest sourced from reference TRBV7-9 and TRBJ2-7, is DTGVSQNPRHKITKRGQNVTFRCDPISEHNRLYWYRQTLGQGPEFLTYFQNEAQLEKSRLLSDRFSAERPKGSFSTLEIQRTEQGDSAMYLCASSFLAGGRVREQYFGPGTRLTVT.

This chain links TRBV19 with TRBJ2-1; no clear D gene. In germline, CDR1 is LNHDA, CDR2 SQIVND (reference sequence). CDR3 length: 13 residues. V lost 7 bases to trimming and J lost 1 base, with 8 bases between them. The CDR3 region has the DNA TGTGCCAGTAAAACGTCGTCCTACAATGAGCAGTTCTTC. Translated: CASKTSSYNEQFF. The full variable domain, in which reference TRBV19 and TRBJ2-1 provide the parts outside the CDR3, is DGGITQSPKYLFRKEGQNVTLSCEQNLNHDAMYWYRQDPGQGLRLIYYSQIVNDFQKGDIAEGYSVSREKKESFPLTVTSAQKNPTAFYLCASKTSSYNEQFFGPGTRLTVL.

The chain uses TRBV11-2 and TRBJ2-7; D gene unclear. The V end lost 7 bases, the J end lost 3 bases, and 16 bases lay between the germline ends. This CDR3 is 14 amino acids long. Germline CDR1 is SGHAT and CDR2 is FQNNGV. The CDR3 region has the DNA TGTGCCAGCACCCCTTCTTTTGGGGACTACGAGCAGTACTTC. Its translation is CASTPSFGDYEQYF.

This clonotype turned up a few times. This chain links TRBV28 with TRBJ2-6, with D tentatively TRBD2 (7 bases). CDR1 and CDR2 from the germline V gene are MDHEN and SYDVKM. V shed 1 base and J shed 3 bases, with 16 bases lying between them. The CDR3 is made up of 18 amino acids. CDR3 sequence: CASSLYFGGQDGANVLTF. DNA for the CDR3: TGTGCCAGCAGTTTATACTTCGGGGGGCAGGATGGGGCCAACGTCCTGACTTTC.

This clonotype was recorded many times. This CDR3 is CSVEPEEDRERIETQYF. CDR3 in DNA: TGCAGCGTTGAACCCGAAGAAGACAGGGAACGCATAGAGACCCAGTACTTC. The rearrangement links TRBV29-1 to TRBJ2-5; 7 bases agree with TRBD1. V gave up 2 bases and J gave up 4 bases; unmatched junction bases: 16. The CDR3 extends over 17 amino acids. Germline-derived CDR1 and CDR2 are SQVTM and ANQGSEA.

The V and J genes are TRBV20-1 and TRBJ1-6, with D uncertain. The V end was cut by 3 bases, the J end by 7 bases, with 19 bases between. This CDR3 has 16 amino acids. The germline V gene has CDR1 DFQATT and CDR2 SNEGSKA (reference sequence). Here the CDR3 DNA reads TGCAGTGCTAGTCCCACAGTGGCAAATCTCAATTCACCCCTCCACTTT. This translates into CSASPTVANLNSPLHF.